One and the same sample provided the 21 T cell receptor beta chains below, sequenced in a study of monozygotic twins with inflammatory bowel disease. From its re-call of the 5' RACE reads, TCRdb lists each CDR3 protein once, without DNA. The table gives fewer than 450,000 distinct CDR3 sequences; the top ten clones make up approximately 2.8% of it. Sequencing was done on a sample of blood. All receptors come from a human donor with ulcerative colitis or Crohn's disease, or a healthy co-twin of an affected twin (not recorded which).

V gene TRBV7-9 combines with J gene TRBJ2-6; TCRdb picks TRBD1, but there is no DNA to check that call. This CDR3 comprises 16 residues. Germline lookup yields CDR1 SEHNR and CDR2 FQNEAQ (reference sequence). The CDR3 spells CASSPRGMAGANVLTF.

V usage is TRBV5-1 and J usage is TRBJ1-3; TCRdb's D call of TRBD1 is untestable without DNA. The CDR3 consists of 14 residues. Germline V gives CDR1 SGHRS, CDR2 YFSETQ. This CDR3 reads CASSSGQGRNTIYF.

The chain combines TRBV21-1 with TRBJ1-2; the D gene TCRdb calls, TRBD1, cannot be checked with no DNA. TRBV21-1 has pseudogene status. CDR3 length equals 18 residues. This chain's CDR3 is CASSKVKIKHRGKNGYTF.

The CDR3 reads CASSGGLAAYTDTQYF. The chain joins TRBV27 to TRBJ2-3; TCRdb designates TRBD2, a call that cannot be tested without DNA. The CDR3 is 16 amino acids. CDR1 is MNHEY, CDR2 SMNVEV, per germline (reference sequence).

This chain joins TRBV4-3 and TRBJ2-4; the TRBD1 assignment by TCRdb is unverifiable without DNA. This CDR3 has 15 amino acids. Germline V lookup: CDR1 LGHNA, CDR2 YSLEER. The CDR3 sequence: CAISQNPGGFDIQYF.

This CDR3 is CSAPRDRYEQYF. The chain joins TRBV20-1 to TRBJ2-7; TCRdb proposes TRBD1, but this gene call is untestable without DNA. The CDR3 has 12 residues. CDR1 is DFQATT, CDR2 SNEGSKA, per germline (reference sequence).

The chain joins TRBV24-1 to TRBJ2-2; TCRdb calls TRBD1, which cannot be checked without DNA. Per germline, CDR1 KGHDR and CDR2 SFDVKD. This CDR3 is built from 18 residues. Here the CDR3 reads CATSDPRSGTANTGELFF.

The chain couples TRBV11-2 to TRBJ2-6; without DNA, the TCRdb call of TRBD1 cannot be checked. The CDR3 extends over 18 amino acids. The germline V gene has CDR1 SGHAT and CDR2 FQNNGV. The CDR3 region is CASSLGLGRFSGANVLTF.

The rearrangement uses TRBV7-9 and TRBJ1-1; TCRdb's assignment of TRBD1 cannot be checked, as there is no DNA. The germline CDR1 and CDR2 sequences are SEHNR and FQNEAQ (reference sequence). The CDR3 sequence is 15 residues long. This CDR3 reads CASRRGQGAVAEAFF.

V usage is TRBV12-3 or TRBV12-4 and J usage is TRBJ1-6; the TCRdb D gene call, TRBD1, has no DNA to confirm it. CDR3 size: 15 residues. CDR3 amino acids: CASTAGTGLSSPLHF.

The chain recombines TRBV24-1 with TRBJ2-7; TCRdb's D gene call, TRBD1, goes unchecked for lack of DNA. CDR3 size: 14 residues. Germline CDR1 KGHDR, CDR2 SFDVKD. CDR3 loop: CATSDTGTGDEQYF.

The genes are TRBV14 and TRBJ2-1; with no DNA, the TCRdb D assignment of TRBD1 cannot be verified. Germline V gives CDR1 SGHDN, CDR2 FVKESK. The CDR3 covers 16 residues. The CDR3 spells CASSQEARGSYNEQFF.

The gene calls are TRBV18 and TRBJ2-3; without DNA, the TCRdb call of TRBD1 cannot be checked. CDR3 size: 15 residues. CDR1 is KGHSH and CDR2 is LQKENI in the germline V gene. The CDR3 loop is CASSPRTGSTDTQYF. The complete variable domain, with remaining parts taken from reference TRBV18 and TRBJ2-3, reads NAGVMQNPRHLVRRRGQEARLRCSPMKGHSHVYWYRQLPEEGLKFMVYLQKENIIDESGMPKERFSAEFPKEGPSILRIQQVVRGDSAAYFCASSPRTGSTDTQYFGPGTRLTVL.

CDR3 protein: CASSLTGPYGYTF. V usage is TRBV28 and J usage is TRBJ1-2; the D call from TCRdb, TRBD1, cannot be confirmed without DNA. Per germline, CDR1 MDHEN and CDR2 SYDVKM. The length of the CDR3 is 13 residues.

The chain is built from TRBV27 and TRBJ1-2; the D call of TRBD1 rests on TCRdb alone, since no DNA is present to check it. From germline, CDR1 is MNHEY and CDR2 SMNVEV (reference sequence). The CDR3 extends over 15 amino acids. The CDR3 loop is CASSLLGGVELGYTF.

The rearrangement joins TRBV20-1 to TRBJ2-1; TCRdb picks TRBD2, but there is no DNA to check that call. Per germline, CDR1 DFQATT and CDR2 SNEGSKA (reference sequence). CDR3 length equals 15 residues. CDR3 loop: CSARESGGAFNEQFF.

The V and J genes are TRBV20-1 and TRBJ1-2; TCRdb indicates TRBD1, and absent DNA this call remains unverified. Per germline, CDR1 DFQATT and CDR2 SNEGSKA (reference sequence). The CDR3 spans 14 residues. CDR3: CSALGRDRGYGYTF.

The rearrangement joins TRBV7-3 to TRBJ2-1; checking the TCRdb D call of TRBD1 is not possible without DNA. Looked up from germline, CDR1 is SGHTA and CDR2 is FQGTGA. CDR3 length: 16 residues. CDR3 residues: CASSLSRGRGNNEQFF.

This chain connects TRBV11-1 to TRBJ2-2; TCRdb gives TRBD1 as the D gene, but with no DNA this cannot be confirmed. Germline V gives CDR1 SGHAT, CDR2 FQDESV (reference sequence). The CDR3 runs 18 residues. The chain's CDR3 is CASSLSPGGGSNTGELFF.

The J gene is TRBJ2-1, the V gene TRBV2; TCRdb indicates TRBD2, and absent DNA this call remains unverified. This CDR3 region has 17 residues. Germline V gene data show CDR1 as SNHLY and CDR2 as FYNNEI. CDR3 protein: CASSGLAGGILGNEQFF.

The V gene is TRBV5-4, the J gene TRBJ1-1; the D call of TRBD1 rests on TCRdb alone, since no DNA is present to check it. This CDR3 contains 15 residues. In germline, CDR1 is SGHNT, CDR2 YYREEE (reference sequence). CDR3 loop: CASSNTGRGYTEAFF.